This entry concerns a single T cell receptor (beta chain). Its target is unknown. Germline CDR1 reads GTSNPN; CDR2 reads SVGIG (reference sequence). The CDR3 is made up of 14 amino acids. V gave up 7 bases and J gave up 6 bases; unmatched junction bases: 11. Method: immunoSEQ multiplex PCR; TCRdb's copy keeps in-frame clones and lacks some. The sample contains about 92,000 clones, approximately 91% of which appear only once. The sample comes from a study of T cell responses to AZD1222 COVID-19 vaccine. Study-level findings and limits: Only 5 or 6 AZD1222 recipients were seropositive at baseline. Distributed over spike, vaccine-associated CD4 TCRs predominated at 160-218 and 743-854. Most donors were white British, females outnumbered males, and clonal diversity was possibly underestimated.

This rearrangement joins TRBV30 to TRBJ2-1; 8 bases map to TRBD2. The TCR originated in an adult in good health. The sample here was peripheral blood, taken on day 0 of AZD1222 vaccination. CDR3 bases: TGTGCCTCCCATAGCGGGGTTCGGGCCAATGAGCAGTTCTTC. This codes for CASHSGVRANEQFF. Full variable domain (missing parts from reference TRBV30 and TRBJ2-1): SQTIHQWPATLVQPVGSPLSLECTVEGTSNPNLYWYRQAAGRGLQLLFYSVGIGQISSEVPQNLSASRPQDRQFILSSKKLLLSDSGFYLCASHSGVRANEQFFGPGTRLTVL.